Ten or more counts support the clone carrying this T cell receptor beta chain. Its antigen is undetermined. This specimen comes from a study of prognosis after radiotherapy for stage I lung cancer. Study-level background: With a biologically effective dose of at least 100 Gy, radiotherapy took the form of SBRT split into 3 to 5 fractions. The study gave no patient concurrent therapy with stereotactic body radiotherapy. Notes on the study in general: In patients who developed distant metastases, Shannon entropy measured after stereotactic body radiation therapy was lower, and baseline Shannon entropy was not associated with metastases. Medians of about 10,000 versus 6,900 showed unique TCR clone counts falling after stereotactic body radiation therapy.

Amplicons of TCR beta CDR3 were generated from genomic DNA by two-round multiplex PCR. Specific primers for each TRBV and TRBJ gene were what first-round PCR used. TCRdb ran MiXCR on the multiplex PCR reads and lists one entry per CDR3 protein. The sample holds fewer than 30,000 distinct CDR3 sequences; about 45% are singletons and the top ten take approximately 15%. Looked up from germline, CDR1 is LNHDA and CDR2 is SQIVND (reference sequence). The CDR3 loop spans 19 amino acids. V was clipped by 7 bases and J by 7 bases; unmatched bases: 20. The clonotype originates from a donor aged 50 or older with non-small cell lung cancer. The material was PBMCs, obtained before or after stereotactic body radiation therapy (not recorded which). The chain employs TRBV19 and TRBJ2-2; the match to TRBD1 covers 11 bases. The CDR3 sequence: CASKPIGQGATGRIGELFF. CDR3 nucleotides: TGTGCCAGTAAACCCATTGGACAGGGGGCCACGGGTAGGATCGGGGAGCTGTTTTTT. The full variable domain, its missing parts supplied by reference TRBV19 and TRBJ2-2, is DGGITQSPKYLFRKEGQNVTLSCEQNLNHDAMYWYRQDPGQGLRLIYYSQIVNDFQKGDIAEGYSVSREKKESFPLTVTSAQKNPTAFYLCASKPIGQGATGRIGELFFGEGSRLTVL.